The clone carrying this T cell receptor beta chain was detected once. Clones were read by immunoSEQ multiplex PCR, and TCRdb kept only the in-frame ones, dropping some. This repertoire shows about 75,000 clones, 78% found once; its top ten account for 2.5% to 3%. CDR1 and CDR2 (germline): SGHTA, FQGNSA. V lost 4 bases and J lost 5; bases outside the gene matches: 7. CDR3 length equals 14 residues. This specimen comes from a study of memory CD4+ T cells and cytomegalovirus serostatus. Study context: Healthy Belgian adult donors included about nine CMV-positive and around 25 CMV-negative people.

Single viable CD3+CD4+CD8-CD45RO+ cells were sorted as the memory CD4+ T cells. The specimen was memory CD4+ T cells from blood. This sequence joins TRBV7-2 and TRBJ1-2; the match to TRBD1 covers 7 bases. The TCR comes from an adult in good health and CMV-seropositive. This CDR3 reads CASSWDSRGYGYTF. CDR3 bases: TGTGCCAGCAGCTGGGACAGTAGAGGTTATGGCTACACCTTC.